This T cell receptor (beta chain) was profiled in a study of cytomegalovirus exposure and HLA in healthy donors. The overall study: Among the 300 to 400 donors who were genotyped, 70% to 90% fell in the genetic ancestry cluster that is associated with self-reported Caucasian donors. General study findings and limits: Later on, an analysis tied approximately 17,000 TCR beta sequences to HLA alleles at 0.05 false discovery rate. Investigators reported approximately 150 TCR beta chains as tied to cytomegalovirus.

The PCR made use of 60 Vbeta and 13 Jbeta primers. Per the study methods: As a later analysis found, there were approximately 80 million unique TCR beta chains, of which roughly 11 million were shared. The protocol was immunoSEQ multiplex PCR, while the TCRdb copy is restricted to in-frame clones and leaves out a portion. From that table come the V and J calls and clone size; the DNA was used to work out D and trimming. The sample lists approximately 81,000 clones, about three quarters occurring once. Germline assignment: CDR1 ENHRY and CDR2 SYGVKD. With 6 bases removed from V and 7 bases from J, the gap between germline ends came to 7 bases. The CDR3 totals 11 residues. A remark on this clone: Its antigen is currently unknown.

This receptor was identified in a middle-aged man in good health and CMV-seropositive. Sequenced: PBMCs. The chain uses TRBV10-3 and TRBJ2-1; no firm D call. In nucleotides, the CDR3 is TGTGCCATCAGCAGACAAAATGAGCAGTTCTTC. Its translation: CAISRQNEQFF.